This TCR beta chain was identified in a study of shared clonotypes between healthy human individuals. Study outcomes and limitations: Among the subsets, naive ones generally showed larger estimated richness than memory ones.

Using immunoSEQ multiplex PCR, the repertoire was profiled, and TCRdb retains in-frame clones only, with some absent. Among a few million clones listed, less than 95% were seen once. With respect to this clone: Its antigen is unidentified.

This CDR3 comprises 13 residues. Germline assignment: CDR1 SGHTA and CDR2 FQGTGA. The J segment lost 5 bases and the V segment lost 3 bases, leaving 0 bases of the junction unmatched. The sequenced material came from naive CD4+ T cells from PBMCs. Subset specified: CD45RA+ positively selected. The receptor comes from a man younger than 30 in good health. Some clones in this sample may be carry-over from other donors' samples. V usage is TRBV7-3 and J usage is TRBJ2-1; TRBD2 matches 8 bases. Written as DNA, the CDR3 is TGTGCCAGCAGCTTGACTAGCGACAATGAGCAGTTCTTC. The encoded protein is CASSLTSDNEQFF. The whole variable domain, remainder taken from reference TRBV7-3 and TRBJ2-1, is GAGVSQTPSNKVTEKGKYVELRCDPISGHTALYWYRQSLGQGPEFLIYFQGTGAADDSGLPNDRFFAVRPEGSVSTLKIQRTERGDSAVYLCASSLTSDNEQFFGPGTRLTVL.